Below are 2 T cell receptor beta chains sequenced from a single sample in a study of control samples from healthy donors and cancer patients. Using immunoSEQ multiplex PCR, the repertoire was profiled, and TCRdb retains in-frame clones only, with some absent. The sample shows about 130,000 clones, 90% of them seen only once. The sample comprised blood. All receptors come from a man aged 18 to 29 in good health.

The genes are TRBV9 and TRBJ2-3; no clear D gene. Per the germline V gene, CDR1 is SGDLS and CDR2 is YYNGEE. The V end lost 3 bases, the J end lost 0 bases, and 2 bases lay between the germline ends. This CDR3 has 12 amino acids. The CDR3 spells CASSDSTDTQYF. In DNA, the CDR3 is TGTGCCAGCAGCGATAGCACAGATACGCAGTATTTT.

V usage is TRBV7-2 and J usage is TRBJ1-3; no clear D. Germline CDR1 SGHTA, CDR2 FQGNSA. With 0 bases removed from V and 0 bases from J, the gap between germline ends came to 6 bases. The CDR3 totals 15 residues. The CDR3: CASSLAEISGNTIYF. The CDR3 nucleotides read TGTGCCAGCAGCTTAGCGGAGATCTCTGGAAACACCATATATTTT.